This TCR beta chain was found in a study of graft-versus-host responses after intestinal transplantation. Study information: The transplants performed in recipients were multivisceral, liver-intestinal, or isolated intestinal.

The germline CDR1 and CDR2 sequences are MNHEY and SMNVEV (reference sequence). The CDR3 has 14 amino acids. With 5 bases removed from V and 3 bases from J, the gap between germline ends came to 14 bases. Regarding the study as a whole: After transplant, early declines in HvG clones were associated with peak levels of circulating GvH clones. Recipient marrow held GvH clones, some first seen in ileum or blood.

Profiled with immunoSEQ multiplex PCR; TCRdb holds only in-frame clones, not every one. The repertoire has 85,000 to 90,000 clones, roughly 87% of them found once; the top ten carry about 15%. In the case of this clone: Its antigen is as yet unknown.

The clonotype was recovered from a human donor who received an intestinal transplant. Sequencing was performed on unstimulated CD8+ T cells sorted from spleen or lymph node cells, taken before intestinal transplant. The chain has TRBV27 and TRBJ2-7, with D perhaps being TRBD1 or TRBD2 (5 bases each). This CDR3 reads CASSPFRDHYEQYF. Here the CDR3 DNA reads TGTGCCAGCAGTCCCTTCAGGGACCACTACGAGCAGTACTTC.